The clone carrying this T cell receptor beta chain was picked up a small number of times. Its specificity is not known. At collection, donors were nominally healthy, but unrecorded immune exposures were probable. This record belongs to a study of cytomegalovirus exposure and HLA in healthy donors. Study-wide points: Links to common viral pathogens appeared, in a later analysis, for several of the most significant clusters. Per a prior analysis, the majority of TCR beta V segments were productive roughly 87% or roughly 30% of the time. Some public TCRs appeared in many individuals, while most sequences were rare.

Primers included in the PCR were 60 Vbeta and 13 Jbeta primers. The assay was immunoSEQ multiplex PCR, and TCRdb's table has in-frame clones only and misses some. The data hold 100,000 to 150,000 clones, with around 68% observed a single time. This CDR3 contains 16 residues. V dropped 3 bases and J dropped 3 bases, with 14 bases sitting between them. The germline gives CDR1 SGHVS, CDR2 FQNEAQ. This sequence was found in a man in his forties in good health and CMV-seropositive. The chain has TRBV7-8 and TRBJ1-4; D not certain. The sequencing input was PBMCs. The CDR3 DNA sequence: TGTGCCAGCAGCTTCGTGGGCAGATATTCTAATGAAAAACTGTTTTTT. Protein sequence: CASSFVGRYSNEKLFF.